The 17 T cell receptor beta chains in this list originate from one sample, sequenced in a study of shared clonotypes between healthy human individuals. Some clones are missing from TCRdb's copy, which holds only in-frame ones; the method was immunoSEQ multiplex PCR. The sample consists of approximately 350,000 clones, over 65% of them appearing once. The material sequenced was memory CD4+ T cells sorted from blood. The subset: CD45RA-negative fraction. These receptors were obtained from a man aged 30 to 45 in good health.

The chain links TRBV18 to TRBJ2-3; D might be TRBD1 or TRBD2, each matching 6 bases. The CDR3 has 16 amino acids. V was pared by 4 bases and J by 5 bases, with 19 bases between. Germline CDR1 KGHSH, CDR2 LQKENI. CDR3 sequence (DNA): TGTGCCAGCTCACTAGGGGGGTGGCTTCAGGAAGATACGCAGTATTTT. This gives the protein CASSLGGWLQEDTQYF. The variable domain in full, with the rest retrieved from reference TRBV18 and TRBJ2-3, is NAGVMQNPRHLVRRRGQEARLRCSPMKGHSHVYWYRQLPEEGLKFMVYLQKENIIDESGMPKERFSAEFPKEGPSILRIQQVVRGDSAAYFCASSLGGWLQEDTQYFGPGTRLTVL.

The table lists this clone with many counts. V gene TRBV2 combines with J gene TRBJ1-2; maybe TRBD1 (5 bases). This CDR3 is built from 13 residues. V lost 5 bases, J lost 7 bases, and 14 bases lay in between. The germline V gene has CDR1 SNHLY and CDR2 FYNNEI. CDR3 coding DNA: TGTGCCAGCAGTCGTAGGGGTACGGGTGGCTACACCTTC. Translation: CASSRRGTGGYTF.

This clone was counted at least ten times. This sample also contains other DNA sequences that code for the same CDR3. The gene calls are TRBV18 and TRBJ2-7; weak D call: TRBD1 (6 bases). In germline, CDR1 is KGHSH, CDR2 LQKENI. The CDR3 has 15 amino acids. V lost 6 bases, J lost 3 bases, and 18 bases lay in between. CDR3 region: CASSPSGTPYYEQYF. The CDR3 DNA follows: TGTGCCAGCTCTCCGTCAGGGACACCTTACTACGAGCAGTACTTC. The entire variable domain, with the rest obtained from reference TRBV18 and TRBJ2-7, is as follows: NAGVMQNPRHLVRRRGQEARLRCSPMKGHSHVYWYRQLPEEGLKFMVYLQKENIIDESGMPKERFSAEFPKEGPSILRIQQVVRGDSAAYFCASSPSGTPYYEQYFGPGTRLTVT.

V is TRBV5-1 and J is TRBJ2-5, with TRBD2 identical over 9 bases. V lost 2 bases, J lost 2 bases, and 7 bases stayed unmatched. The germline V gene encodes CDR1 SGHRS and CDR2 YFSETQ. The CDR3 is 16 amino acids. The CDR3 DNA follows: TGCGCCAGCAGCTTTACTCCTAGCGGGGATCAAGAGACCCAGTACTTC. Protein sequence: CASSFTPSGDQETQYF.

The chain is built from TRBV6-5 and TRBJ2-3; 8 nucleotides align to TRBD2. There are 12 residues in the CDR3. Germline V gene data show CDR1 as MNHEY and CDR2 as SVGAGI. The ends lost 6 bases at V and 4 bases at J; junction bases unmatched: 0. The CDR3 here is CASSGGADTQYF. The CDR3 nucleotides read TGTGCCAGCAGCGGGGGGGCAGATACGCAGTATTTT.

V usage is TRBV5-6 and J usage is TRBJ2-3; D call uncertain. CDR1 is SGHDT, CDR2 YYEEEE, per germline. V lost 1 base to trimming and J lost 2 bases, with 8 bases between them. CDR3 length equals 14 residues. The CDR3 coding sequence is TGTGCCAGCAGCTTGCGGCCTGACACAGATACGCAGTATTTT. Encoded protein: CASSLRPDTDTQYF. The variable domain in full, completed from reference TRBV5-6 and TRBJ2-3, reads DAGVTQSPTHLIKTRGQQVTLRCSPKSGHDTVSWYQQALGQGPQFIFQYYEEEERQRGNFPDRFSGHQFPNYSSELNVNALLLGDSALYLCASSLRPDTDTQYFGPGTRLTVL.

For this clone: A much larger clonotype is one base distant, so this may be a read error. The chain couples TRBV7-2 to TRBJ2-1; D uncertain. The CDR3 consists of 16 residues. CDR1 and CDR2 from the germline V gene are SGHTA and FQGNSA. For the CDR3, the DNA is TGTGCCGGCAGCTTAAGGGCCTCACTCCTTGGCAATGAGCAGTTCTTC. Encoded protein: CAGSLRASLLGNEQFF.

The CDR3 loop is CASSVGPSQGAGEQYF. CDR3 nucleotides: TGTGCCAGCAGCGTAGGACCCTCGCAGGGGGCGGGGGAGCAGTACTTC. The J gene is TRBJ2-7, the V gene TRBV9; 8 bases line up with TRBD1. Losses at the gene ends were 0 bases for V and 7 bases for J; bases not matched to a gene: 12. The germline CDR1 and CDR2 sequences are SGDLS and YYNGEE. The CDR3 is 16 residues long.

This clone was seen a single time. This rearrangement joins TRBV10-3 to TRBJ2-1, with 14 bases fitting TRBD2. The CDR3 is made up of 15 amino acids. J gave up 7 bases and V 4 bases, and 3 bases lay outside the gene matches. Germline lookup yields CDR1 ENHRY and CDR2 SYGVKD. The CDR3 sequence is CAISAGLAGDNEQFF. In nucleotides, the CDR3 is TGTGCCATCAGTGCGGGACTAGCGGGAGATAATGAGCAGTTCTTC.

The chain has TRBV18 and TRBJ2-7; 8 positions agree with TRBD1. Trimming removed 3 bases from V and 5 bases from J; junction bases left unmatched: 6. The germline V gene encodes CDR1 KGHSH and CDR2 LQKENI. CDR3 length: 14 residues. CDR3 coding DNA: TGTGCCAGCTCACCTCGGACAGGGTCCCACGAGCAGTACTTC. The encoded protein is CASSPRTGSHEQYF.

V and J are TRBV5-1 and TRBJ2-3; perhaps TRBD2 as D (6 bases). Germline loops: CDR1 SGHRS, CDR2 YFSETQ. This CDR3 comprises 15 residues. V lost 0 bases to trimming and J lost 1 base, with 9 bases between them. CDR3 sequence reads: CASSLDLAGTDTQYF. The DNA for the CDR3 is TGCGCCAGCAGCTTGGATTTAGCGGGCACAGATACGCAGTATTTT.

CDR3 bases: TGTGCTAGTGGTTTGCCCCTCCAAGGACAGGTCTTTGAGCAGTTCTTC. This sequence encodes CASGLPLQGQVFEQFF. J is TRBJ2-1 and V is TRBV12-5, with 7 positions matching TRBD1. Germline V gives CDR1 LGHNT, CDR2 FRNRAP. The CDR3 is made up of 16 amino acids. With 2 bases clipped from V and 9 bases from J, the junction kept 13 bases outside the gene matches.

Note on this clone: A clone one base away is much larger, so this may be a read error. The CDR3 DNA reads as TGCGCCAGCAGTGAGTCTCTTTGGGGCAGGGTGCAGTACTTC. It codes for CASSESLWGRVQYF. The genes are TRBV10-2 and TRBJ2-7, with a tentative D call TRBD1 (5 bases). The germline V gene encodes CDR1 WSHSY and CDR2 SAAADI. The CDR3 contains 14 residues. Trimming removed 0 bases from V and 9 bases from J, with 15 bases in between.

The chain employs TRBV5-1 and TRBJ2-1; D possibly corresponds to TRBD1 (6 bases). The CDR3 runs to 14 residues. Germline-derived CDR1 and CDR2 are SGHRS and YFSETQ. V was clipped by 3 bases and J by 5 bases, with 12 bases between them. CDR3 nucleotides: TGCGCCAGCAGCTCGAGCAGGGGAAACAATGAGCAGTTCTTC. Protein: CASSSSRGNNEQFF. Full variable domain (missing parts from reference TRBV5-1 and TRBJ2-1): KAGVTQTPRYLIKTRGQQVTLSCSPISGHRSVSWYQQTPGQGLQFLFEYFSETQRNKGNFPGRFSGRQFSNSRSEMNVSTLELGDSALYLCASSSSRGNNEQFFGPGTRLTVL.

The CDR3 DNA reads as TGTGCCAGCAGCCCCGCGGGATACTCCAATGAGCAGTTCTTC. Its translation is CASSPAGYSNEQFF. The V and J genes are TRBV14 and TRBJ2-1; D is perhaps TRBD2 (6 bases). The V end lost 4 bases, the J end lost 6 bases, and 13 bases lay between the germline ends. The CDR3 is 14 residues long. Germline V lookup: CDR1 SGHDN, CDR2 FVKESK.

This clone was seen ten or more times. CDR3 sequence: CASSAKTEQFF. CDR3 sequence (DNA): TGTGCCAGCAGCGCCAAGACAGAGCAGTTCTTC. The chain uses TRBV2 and TRBJ2-1; D remains ambiguous. The CDR3 length is 11 residues. Trimming shortened V by 6 bases and J by 10 bases, and 10 bases separated the two germline ends. Germline assignment: CDR1 SNHLY and CDR2 FYNNEI. Complete variable domain (other parts from reference TRBV2 and TRBJ2-1): EPEVTQTPSHQVTQMGQEVILRCVPISNHLYFYWYRQILGQKVEFLVSFYNNEISEKSEIFDDQFSVERPDGSNFTLKIRSTKLEDSAMYFCASSAKTEQFFGPGTRLTVL.

The chain couples TRBV27 to TRBJ2-7; TRBD1 matches at 10 bases. CDR1 and CDR2 (germline): MNHEY, SMNVEV (reference sequence). The CDR3 consists of 15 residues. V lost 3 bases and J lost 6; bases outside the gene matches: 8. The CDR3 nucleotides read TGTGCCAGCAGTTTTGGGGGACAGGGGCAAGGCGAGCAGTACTTC. This codes for CASSFGGQGQGEQYF.